This entry describes one T cell receptor (beta chain). The entry originates in a study of T cell responses to AZD1222 COVID-19 vaccine. Trimming left V 1 base short and J 3 bases short, with 11 bases between. Germline-derived CDR1 and CDR2 are SGHRS and YFSETQ. This CDR3 has 14 residues. Data came from immunoSEQ multiplex PCR; TCRdb stores just in-frame clones and leaves some out. The data show roughly 270,000 clones, roughly 93% seen once. Sequences were derived from peripheral blood, sampled 28 days after the second AZD1222 dose. The chain is built from TRBV5-1 and TRBJ2-7, with D perhaps matching TRBD2 (6 bases). The TCR originated in an adult who received the AZD1222 COVID-19 vaccine. CDR3: CASSLRLGSYEQYF. In nucleotides, the CDR3 is TGCGCCAGCAGCTTGAGGCTCGGGAGCTACGAGCAGTACTTC.